One TCR beta chain is described in this entry. The table lists this clone with a few counts. This clone's antigen is unknown. Per-base quality was not reported, and no clone a single base away is much larger than it. The source of the sample is a study of PD-L1 blockade in urothelial cancer (dated by TCRdb to about 2017). Context from the whole study: Every patient began therapy at some point between 2014 and 2015 and was given atezolizumab 1,200 mg intravenously every 3 weeks. About 90% of the 29 patients were identified as males with urothelial cancer of bladder origin, and a prior smoking history was reported by 18 of 29 patients. Patients had an ECOG performance status of 0 or 1 and had received between 0 and 3 prior chemotherapy regimens. Blood samples were analyzed at 3 weeks after treatment start (second dose) and at 6 weeks after treatment start. Blood samples gave median yields of approximately 130,000 T cells and tens of thousands of unique TCRs, along with a median clonality of approximately 0.084. Somatic, immune and clinical correlates of response to PD-L1 blockade with atezolizumab in urothelial cancer were the focus of an exploratory multi-omic analysis. Pretreatment tumor samples, along with matched peripheral blood serially collected before and after atezolizumab treatment, were subjected to TCR sequencing. Durable clinical benefit was defined as a progression-free survival longer than 6 months, and TCR features were additionally tested against progression-free survival and overall survival. In the same patients who had TCR sequencing, pretreatment tumors also underwent whole exome sequencing and RNA sequencing. Durable clinical benefit was achieved by nine patients and was not achieved by 20 patients. Some 29 patients had pretreatment blood TCR-seq, approximately 24 had at least one posttreatment blood collection, and approximately 24 had tumor TCR-seq.

CDR3 length: 14 amino acids, cysteine to phenylalanine. Kept here is only the CDR3 DNA, which spans 42 bases and is read in frame from base 1. The cohort included about 30 patients with locally advanced or metastatic urothelial carcinoma who were treated at Memorial Sloan Kettering on a trial protocol. Peripheral blood mononuclear cells were collected pretreatment and during treatment, with between 1 and 8 total time points per patient. The Qiagen DNeasy Blood extraction kit was used to purify genomic DNA from total PBMCs and tumor samples. Collected pretreatment and during treatment, PBMCs were isolated and stored as previously described. To estimate absolute template abundance from read counts, synthetic TCR analog templates were spiked into each PCR. Using the immunoSEQ assay, TCRbeta CDR3 regions were amplified from genomic DNA with bias-controlled V and J gene primers. Sequencing of rearranged TCRbeta segments was performed at approximately 20X coverage. The study's own analysis went as follows. Clustering was used to correct sequencing errors, and CDR3s were annotated against IMGT to assign V, D and J genes. Only productive TCRbeta rearrangements were used in downstream analyses, excluding out-of-frame or stop-codon sequences. To compute clonality, Shannon entropy was normalized by the log of the number of unique productive sequences and then subtracted from one. Clones differing between time points or between blood and tumor were identified by Fisher's exact test with Benjamini-Hochberg correction at adjusted p below 0.01. Here the immuneACCESS table is served through TCRdb, limited to in-frame sequences with V and J called. Missing clones are a known gap in these copies; in checked studies unresolved V genes cover under half, and the rest lacks a known reason. D and trimming come from the DNA, and the V and J calls and clone size come from that table. Within this sample are about 84,000 clones, with 82% of them counted one time only. The top ten clonotypes cover 8% to 9.5% of the sample.

The paper's findings and limits, for the study overall: Improved progression-free and overall survival was found to be associated with pretreatment peripheral blood TCR clonality below the median. Because of the small sample size (n ≈ 27) and the many exploratory analyses performed, the results are intended to be regarded as hypothesis-generating. Patients with durable benefit showed greater expansion of tumor-associated TCR clones in peripheral blood 3 weeks after starting treatment (n ≈ 21, p = 0.022).

This TCR was sampled from a man between 65 and 79 years old with urothelial cancer. The input for sequencing was PBMCs, taken around atezolizumab (anti-PD-L1) treatment. This chain is built from TRBV21-1 and TRBJ1-4. TRBV21-1 is shown as a pseudogene. In nucleotides, the sequence is TGTGCCAGCAGCGAGCAAATCACGGATGAAAAACTGTTTTTT. This encodes CASSEQITDEKLFF.